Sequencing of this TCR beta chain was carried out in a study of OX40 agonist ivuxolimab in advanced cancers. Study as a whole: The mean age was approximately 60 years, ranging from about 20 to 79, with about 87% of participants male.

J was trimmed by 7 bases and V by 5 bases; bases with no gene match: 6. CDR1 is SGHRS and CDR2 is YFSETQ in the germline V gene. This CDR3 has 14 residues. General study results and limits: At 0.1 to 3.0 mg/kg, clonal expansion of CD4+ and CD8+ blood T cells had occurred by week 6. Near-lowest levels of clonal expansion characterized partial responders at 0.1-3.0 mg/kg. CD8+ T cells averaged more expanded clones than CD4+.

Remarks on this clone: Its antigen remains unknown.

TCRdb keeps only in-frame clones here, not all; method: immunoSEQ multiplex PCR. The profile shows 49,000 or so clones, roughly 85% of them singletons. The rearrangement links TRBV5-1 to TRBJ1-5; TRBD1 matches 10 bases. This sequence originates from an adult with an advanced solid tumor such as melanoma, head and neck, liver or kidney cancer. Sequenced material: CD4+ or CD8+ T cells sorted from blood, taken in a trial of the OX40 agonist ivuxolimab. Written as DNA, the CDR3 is TGCGCCAGCAGTCTCGGACAGGGGGGGCAGCCCCAGCATTTT. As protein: CASSLGQGGQPQHF.